The 26 T cell receptor beta chains below come from one sample, sequenced in a study of cytomegalovirus exposure and HLA in healthy donors. The PCR ran on 60 Vbeta and 13 Jbeta primers. The table came from immunoSEQ multiplex PCR; TCRdb's copy has only in-frame clones and leaves some out. The table has about 180,000 clones, approximately 80% seen once. Sample: PBMCs. The receptors come from a man aged 30 to 45 in good health and CMV-seropositive.

The chain combines TRBV7-2 with TRBJ2-2, with D possibly being TRBD1 (5 bases). This CDR3 is built from 13 residues. V gave up 2 bases and J gave up 6 bases, with 7 bases separating them. Germline V gene data show CDR1 as SGHTA and CDR2 as FQGNSA. The DNA for the CDR3 is TGTGCCAGCAGCTTAATAGGGGCCGGGGAGCTGTTTTTT. Protein sequence: CASSLIGAGELFF. The variable domain in full, completed from reference TRBV7-2 and TRBJ2-2, reads GAGVSQSPSNKVTEKGKDVELRCDPISGHTALYWYRQSLGQGLEFLIYFQGNSAPDKSGLPSDRFSAERTGGSVSTLTIQRTQQEDSAVYLCASSLIGAGELFFGEGSRLTVL.

The chain employs TRBV20-1 and TRBJ2-7; D ambiguous. Germline lookup yields CDR1 DFQATT and CDR2 SNEGSKA (reference sequence). Between the trimmed V and J ends, which lost 1 base and 7 bases, there was a span of 8 bases. This CDR3 has 11 residues. The CDR3 sequence: CSARGPREQYF. The CDR3 DNA sequence: TGCAGTGCTAGAGGGCCGCGGGAGCAGTACTTC.

CDR3 loop: CASSLVAGGELRYEQYF. The CDR3 DNA reads as TGTGCCAGCAGCTTAGTTGCAGGGGGCGAGTTGAGGTACGAGCAGTACTTC. The chain has TRBV7-9 and TRBJ2-7; 8 positions match TRBD1. CDR3 length: 17 amino acids. In germline, CDR1 is SEHNR, CDR2 FQNEAQ (reference sequence). After removal of 1 base from V and 4 bases from J, the junction contained 12 bases not matched to a gene. The full variable domain, in which reference TRBV7-9 and TRBJ2-7 provide the parts outside the CDR3, is DTGVSQNPRHKITKRGQNVTFRCDPISEHNRLYWYRQTLGQGPEFLTYFQNEAQLEKSRLLSDRFSAERPKGSFSTLEIQRTEQGDSAMYLCASSLVAGGELRYEQYFGPGTRLTVT.

This chain joins TRBV15 and TRBJ2-7; D possibly corresponds to TRBD2 (6 bases). Germline V gene data show CDR1 as LNHNV and CDR2 as YYDKDF (reference sequence). With 0 bases removed from V and 5 bases from J, the gap between germline ends came to 20 bases. The CDR3 has 17 residues. The CDR3, as DNA: TGTGCCACCAGCAGAGATCCTAGGGCACTAGCCCCCCACGAGCAGTACTTC. Protein sequence: CATSRDPRALAPHEQYF. The full variable domain, in which reference TRBV15 and TRBJ2-7 provide the parts outside the CDR3, is DAMVIQNPRYQVTQFGKPVTLSCSQTLNHNVMYWYQQKSSQAPKLLFHYYDKDFNNEADTPDNFQSRRPNTSFCFLDIRSPGLGDTAMYLCATSRDPRALAPHEQYFGPGTRLTVT.

This clone was observed a handful of times. The rearrangement uses TRBV5-1 and TRBJ1-1; 11 bases match TRBD1. This CDR3 region has 15 residues. The germline gives CDR1 SGHRS, CDR2 YFSETQ. After removal of 5 bases from V and 3 bases from J, the junction contained 6 bases not matched to a gene. DNA of the CDR3: TGCGCCAGCAGGCTTGGACAGGGGGCGGACACTGAAGCTTTCTTT. This gives the protein CASRLGQGADTEAFF.

This rearrangement joins TRBV5-4 to TRBJ2-7; 8 bases agree with TRBD1. This CDR3 is built from 14 residues. Germline CDR1 reads SGHNT; CDR2 reads YYREEE (reference sequence). V shed 0 bases, J shed 2 bases, and the junction held 1 base outside the gene matches. The CDR3 reads CASSLGQGPYEQYF. CDR3 coding DNA: TGTGCCAGCAGCTTGGGACAGGGGCCCTACGAGCAGTACTTC.

This clone has only a few counts. The chain employs TRBV2 and TRBJ1-5, with D perhaps TRBD1 (5 bases). Germline V gives CDR1 SNHLY, CDR2 FYNNEI. With 3 bases removed from V and 1 base from J, the gap between germline ends came to 10 bases. This CDR3 has 15 amino acids. The CDR3 protein is CASSDWDLSNQPQHF. CDR3 DNA sequence: TGTGCCAGCAGTGACTGGGACTTGAGCAATCAGCCCCAGCATTTT. Combining the CDR3 with reference TRBV2 and TRBJ1-5 gives the whole variable domain EPEVTQTPSHQVTQMGQEVILRCVPISNHLYFYWYRQILGQKVEFLVSFYNNEISEKSEIFDDQFSVERPDGSNFTLKIRSTKLEDSAMYFCASSDWDLSNQPQHFGDGTRLSIL.

The chain is built from TRBV9 and TRBJ2-7, with D unresolved. This CDR3 contains 16 residues. Germline V gives CDR1 SGDLS, CDR2 YYNGEE. V was trimmed by 0 bases and J by 0 bases, leaving 13 bases between them. The CDR3 region is CASSVGGDPSSYEQYF. The DNA for the CDR3 is TGTGCCAGCAGCGTAGGTGGAGATCCAAGCTCCTACGAGCAGTACTTC.

The gene calls are TRBV28 and TRBJ2-2; 9 bases map to TRBD1. CDR1 and CDR2 (germline): MDHEN, SYDVKM. The CDR3 runs to 15 residues. The V and J ends lost 5 bases and 5 bases, in that order; junction bases with no gene match: 6. In DNA form, the CDR3 reads TGTGCCAGCAGTCACACGACAGGGGGGACCGGGGAGCTGTTTTTT. Its protein is CASSHTTGGTGELFF.

This clone has only one observation. V and J are TRBV6-5 and TRBJ2-5; TRBD2 might be the D (6 bases). The end of the DNA fits TRBJ2-7 better, so the J call may be wrong. There are 14 residues in the CDR3. In germline, CDR1 is MNHEY, CDR2 SVGAGI. The DNA for the CDR3 is TGTGCCAGCAGACGGGACTCCAGCTCCTACGAGCAGTACTTC. Translating it yields CASRRDSSSYEQYF.

CDR3: CASSLAAGTAGNTIYF. CDR3 in DNA: TGTGCCAGCAGCTTGGCTGCCGGGACAGCTGGAAACACCATATATTTT. The V call is TRBV5-4, the J call TRBJ1-3, with 7 bases fitting TRBD1. J lost 2 bases, V lost 0 bases, and 5 bases had no gene match. This CDR3 has 16 amino acids. Germline V gene data show CDR1 as SGHNT and CDR2 as YYREEE (reference sequence).

In its sample, this clone was seen once. The V and J genes are TRBV30 and TRBJ2-1, with 9 bases identical to TRBD1. Trimming cost V 4 bases and J 2 bases; bases outside gene matches: 3. The CDR3 extends over 14 amino acids. Germline values: CDR1 GTSNPN, CDR2 SVGIG (reference sequence). The CDR3, as DNA: TGTGCCTGGACTCGGACAGGGGCCTACAATGAGCAGTTCTTC. Its translation: CAWTRTGAYNEQFF. The full variable domain, with the rest looked up from reference TRBV30 and TRBJ2-1, is SQTIHQWPATLVQPVGSPLSLECTVEGTSNPNLYWYRQAAGRGLQLLFYSVGIGQISSEVPQNLSASRPQDRQFILSSKKLLLSDSGFYLCAWTRTGAYNEQFFGPGTRLTVL.

This clone was picked up a small number of times. The chain couples TRBV6-1 to TRBJ2-2; TRBD1 agrees at 11 bases. V trimming: 3 bases; J trimming: 4 bases; junction bases outside the gene matches: 1. The CDR3 spans 15 residues. Germline values: CDR1 MNHNS, CDR2 SASEGT. CDR3 coding DNA: TGTGCCAGCAGTGAGGGGACAGGGGGCACCGGGGAGCTGTTTTTT. Translating gives CASSEGTGGTGELFF.

The rearrangement joins TRBV11-3 to TRBJ2-2, with 7 bases fitting TRBD2. Germline V gene data show CDR1 as SGHNT and CDR2 as YENEEA. Losses at the gene ends were 3 bases for V and 2 bases for J; bases not matched to a gene: 3. The CDR3 length is 15 residues. CDR3 in amino acids: CASSLGGDNTGELFF. As DNA, the CDR3 is TGTGCCAGCAGCTTGGGGGGGGATAACACCGGGGAGCTGTTTTTT.

The chain joins TRBV4-3 to TRBJ2-5; 8 positions match TRBD2. The DNA matches TRBJ2-7 better at its end, which makes the J call doubtful. From germline, CDR1 is LGHNA and CDR2 YSLEER. The CDR3 has 15 residues. The CDR3 region is CASSQDAAGDYEQYF. CDR3 DNA: TGCGCCAGCAGCCAAGATGCAGCGGGGGACTACGAGCAGTACTTC.

The chain links TRBV5-1 to TRBJ1-5, with D unresolved. Germline CDR1 is SGHRS and CDR2 is YFSETQ. This CDR3 has 15 residues. The V end was cut by 1 base, the J end by 0 bases, with 8 bases between. This CDR3 reads CASSLTDSSNQPQHF. The CDR3 bases are TGCGCCAGCAGCTTGACGGACTCTAGCAATCAGCCCCAGCATTTT.

This chain connects TRBV6-1 to TRBJ2-1, with TRBD2 as a possible D gene (5 bases). The CDR3 runs to 16 residues. The germline V gene encodes CDR1 MNHNS and CDR2 SASEGT. Between the trimmed V and J ends, which lost 4 bases and 9 bases, there was a span of 22 bases. CDR3 nucleotides: TGTGCCAGCAGTGGGCTTTCCGGGAACGCAAAAGGTGAGCAGTTCTTC. It specifies CASSGLSGNAKGEQFF.

CDR3 nucleotides: TGTGCCAGCAGCCCCCGGCGGGCTACAACAGATACGCAGTATTTT. This encodes CASSPRRATTDTQYF. J is TRBJ2-3 and V is TRBV7-2; D may be TRBD2 (5 bases). The V gene's germline CDR1 is SGHTA and CDR2 FQGNSA. The V gene lost 5 bases and the J gene lost 3 bases, with 15 bases spanning the gap. The length of the CDR3 is 15 residues.

This clone was counted between two and nine times. The V gene is TRBV28, the J gene TRBJ1-6; 9 nucleotides align to TRBD1. The ends lost 6 bases at V and 10 bases at J; junction bases unmatched: 7. Germline CDR1 MDHEN, CDR2 SYDVKM. This CDR3 has 14 amino acids. The CDR3 bases are TGTGCCAGCAGACCGGACAGGGGAAGCTCACCCCTCCACTTT. Protein sequence: CASRPDRGSSPLHF. Complete variable domain (other parts from reference TRBV28 and TRBJ1-6): DVKVTQSSRYLVKRTGEKVFLECVQDMDHENMFWYRQDPGLGLRLIYFSYDVKMKEKGDIPEGYSVSREKKERFSLILESASTNQTSMYLCASRPDRGSSPLHFGNGTRLTVT.

The rearrangement uses TRBV4-1 and TRBJ1-2; tentative D call: TRBD1 (5 bases). Germline CDR1 and CDR2: MGHRA and YSYEKL. The CDR3 loop spans 16 amino acids. Between the trimmed V and J ends, which lost 2 bases and 7 bases, there was a span of 20 bases. CDR3 nucleotide sequence: TGCGCCAGCAGCCAAACTAACAGGAAGAGGTGGCTTGGCTACACCTTC. Its translation is CASSQTNRKRWLGYTF.

This clone was seen a single time. This chain's CDR3 is CASSSPRSGLYNEQFF. The CDR3 region has the DNA TGTGCCAGCAGTTCCCCGAGGAGCGGGTTGTACAATGAGCAGTTCTTC. The chain links TRBV27 to TRBJ2-1; the D gene is possibly TRBD2 (6 bases). Trimming removed 4 bases from V and 4 bases from J, with 17 bases in between. The CDR3 has 16 residues. Germline loops: CDR1 MNHEY, CDR2 SMNVEV (reference sequence).

The chain links TRBV7-2 to TRBJ2-2, with 7 nucleotides matching TRBD1. With 4 bases clipped from V and 7 bases from J, the junction kept 9 bases outside the gene matches. This CDR3 contains 15 residues. Germline CDR1 reads SGHTA; CDR2 reads FQGNSA. CDR3 amino acids: CASSSQDRFVGELFF. Here the CDR3 DNA reads TGTGCCAGCAGCTCCCAGGACAGGTTTGTCGGGGAGCTGTTTTTT.

CDR3 protein: CASSLSRPFSNEQFF. In DNA, the CDR3 is TGTGCCAGCAGTTTATCGAGGCCGTTTTCCAATGAGCAGTTCTTC. The genes are TRBV27 and TRBJ2-1; no reliable D call. V shed 0 bases and J shed 6 bases, with 12 bases lying between them. This CDR3 spans 15 amino acids. CDR1 MNHEY and CDR2 SMNVEV come from the germline V gene (reference sequence).

This chain uses TRBV7-2 with TRBJ1-4; weak D call: TRBD1 (5 bases). The germline V gene has CDR1 SGHTA and CDR2 FQGNSA. Trimming took 1 base from V and 4 from J, leaving 7 bases between them. This CDR3 has 14 residues. Here the CDR3 DNA reads TGTGCCAGCAGCTTAGAGGGGCATAATGAAAAACTGTTTTTT. It yields the protein CASSLEGHNEKLFF.

This clone has only one observation. CDR3 amino acids: CAWTAGSNYGYTF. In nucleotides, the CDR3 is TGTGCCTGGACCGCAGGCTCTAACTATGGCTACACCTTC. This chain connects TRBV30 to TRBJ1-2; D ambiguous. V lost 4 bases, J lost 0 bases, and 9 bases lay in between. Germline V gene lookup returns CDR1 GTSNPN and CDR2 SVGIG (reference sequence). The CDR3 is 13 amino acids.

This chain joins TRBV7-2 and TRBJ1-5; 10 bases fit TRBD1. Germline V lookup: CDR1 SGHTA, CDR2 FQGNSA. The V gene end was trimmed by 5 bases and the J gene end by 7 bases; junction bases not matched to a gene: 8. The CDR3 is 15 residues long. The CDR3 region is CASSEGDRGFQPQHF. In DNA form, the CDR3 reads TGTGCCAGCAGCGAGGGGGACAGGGGTTTCCAGCCCCAGCATTTT.